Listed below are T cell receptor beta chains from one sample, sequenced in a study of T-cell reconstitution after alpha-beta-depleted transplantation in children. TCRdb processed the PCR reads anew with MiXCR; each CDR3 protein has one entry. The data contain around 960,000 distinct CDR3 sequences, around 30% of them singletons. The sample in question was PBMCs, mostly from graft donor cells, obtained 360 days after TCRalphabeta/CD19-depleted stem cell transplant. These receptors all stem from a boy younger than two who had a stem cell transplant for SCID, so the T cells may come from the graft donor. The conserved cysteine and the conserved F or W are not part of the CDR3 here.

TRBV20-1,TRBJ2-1,SARDSGGNPYNEQF
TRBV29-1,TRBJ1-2,SVEGGGSAGQGWNGYT
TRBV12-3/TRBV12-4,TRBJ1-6,ASSLPTGNNSPLH
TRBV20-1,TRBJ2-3,SARSGPSTDTQY
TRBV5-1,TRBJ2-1,ASSFRREDNNEQF
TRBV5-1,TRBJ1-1,ASSSQATGGTEAF
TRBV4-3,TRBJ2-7,ASSQDTAQGYEQY
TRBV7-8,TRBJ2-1,ASSLHTPYRGRREQF
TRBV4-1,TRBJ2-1,ASSQVRGGAPNEQF
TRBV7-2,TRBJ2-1,ASSLARLAAT
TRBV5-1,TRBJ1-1,ASSLGRRTNTEAF
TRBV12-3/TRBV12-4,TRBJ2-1,ASSPTGSQNNEQF
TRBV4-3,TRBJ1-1,ASSQDRLIPSAEAF
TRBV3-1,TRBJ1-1,ASSYRGTSTEAF
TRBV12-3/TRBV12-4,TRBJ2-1,ASSFWAGGRYNEQF
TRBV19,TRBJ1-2,ASQQGVFYGYT
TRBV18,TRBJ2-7,ASSPQTGAEYEQY
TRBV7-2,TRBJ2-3,ASSLGLRAGGDTQY
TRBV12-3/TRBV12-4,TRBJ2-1,ASSLVPGWGAGNEQF
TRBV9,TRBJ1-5,ASSVTDTQPPQH
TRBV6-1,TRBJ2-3,ASSRAVSTDTQY
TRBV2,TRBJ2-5,ASAGVGETQY
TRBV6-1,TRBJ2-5,ASTNAGSETQY
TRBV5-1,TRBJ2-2,ASSSGSGVTGELF
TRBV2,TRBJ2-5,ASKQGQVETQY
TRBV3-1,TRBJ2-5,ASSRADGETQY
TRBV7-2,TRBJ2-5,ASSLWAGTSGEETQY
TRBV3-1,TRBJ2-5,ASSQERGGAETQY
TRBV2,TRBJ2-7,ASRKGTTSYEQY